This T cell receptor (beta chain) is drawn from a study of blood T cell repertoires in COVID-19. Unmatched junction bases numbered 6, after V lost 0 bases and J lost 7 bases. Germline CDR1 MNHEY, CDR2 SVGAGI. CDR3 length equals 15 residues. Some clones are missing from TCRdb's copy, which holds only in-frame ones; the method was immunoSEQ multiplex PCR. The sample yields some 290,000 clones, 90% to 95% seen once. The TCR sequence derives from a woman aged 25-40 years who had been exposed to COVID-19. The V and J genes are TRBV6-5 and TRBJ1-2; 9 bases line up with TRBD1. The sequencing sample was made of PBMCs or T cells enriched from blood (not recorded which). CDR3 DNA: TGTGCCAGCAGTTACTCGCATACAGGGGGCGGTGGCTACACCTTC. Protein sequence: CASSYSHTGGGGYTF.